This TCR beta chain was obtained from a study of response to subunit inactivated influenza vaccine (dated by TCRdb to 2017 to 2018). About the study as a whole: To follow how T cells responded to a trivalent subunit inactivated influenza vaccine, the researchers relied on deep quantitative profiling of the T cell receptor repertoire.

General study outcomes and caveats: The authors proposed that each seasonal influenza vaccination may bring in only a limited number of new T cells.

V is shortened by 4 bases, J by 4 bases, and the region joining them spans 14 bases. The CDR3, from cysteine to phenylalanine, totals 14 residues. Only the CDR3 region is kept as DNA, spanning 42 bases read in frame from base 1. Comments on this clonotype: The antigen it recognizes is unknown. No base quality values were provided; no much bigger clone lies one nucleotide off.

Library method: RT-PCR. TCRdb records Illumina HiSeq 2500 as the sequencer. TCRdb reprocessing: public reads trimmed at Q25 with fastp, clones called with MiXCR, in-frame beta chains kept. Each entry merges the rows of one CDR3 protein and shows their most common DNA and genes. Within this sample are about 650,000 distinct CDR3 sequences, with around 15% of them counted one time only. The top ten clonotypes cover 6% to 9.5% of the sample. The sequence came from a man aged 45-65 years who received an inactivated influenza vaccine. Donor details come from another sample of the same person, matched by shared clones. This receptor chain uses TRBV5-3 and TRBJ1-2; there is no confident call for the D gene. Being an ORF, TRBV5-3 has a function that is uncertain. The material sequenced was PBMCs from blood, taken roughly 15 days before vaccination. The nucleotides read TGTGCCAGAAGCCTTAATCTACCCCCCTATGGCTACACCTTC. Protein translation: CARSLNLPPYGYTF.